Shown below are 26 T cell receptor beta chains from a single sample sequenced in a study of PD-L1 blockade in urothelial cancer. Stated time point: peripheral blood 6 weeks after treatment start. Some clones are missing from TCRdb's copy, which holds only in-frame ones; the method was immunoSEQ multiplex PCR. This sample yields about 36,000 clones, of which approximately 88% are seen a single time; about 11% belongs to the top ten. Material: PBMCs, obtained around atezolizumab (anti-PD-L1) treatment. These receptors all stem from a man aged 40-55 years with urothelial cancer.

CDR3: CASSFGTGDSYEQYF. DNA for the CDR3: TGTGCCAGCAGCTTCGGGACAGGGGACTCCTACGAGCAGTACTTC. V and J are TRBV5-6 and TRBJ2-7; 10 bases fit TRBD1. Germline CDR1 and CDR2: SGHDT and YYEEEE. The CDR3 contains 15 residues. V was clipped by 2 bases and J by 0 bases; unmatched bases: 2.

The chain uses TRBV9 and TRBJ1-3; no reliable D call. Germline assignment: CDR1 SGDLS and CDR2 YYNGEE. The CDR3 loop spans 13 amino acids. The germline V and J ends were trimmed by 4 bases and 4 bases, with 9 bases remaining between them. The CDR3 DNA reads TGTGCCAGCAGCCCCTCCCGGGGAAACACCATATATTTT. Its protein product is CASSPSRGNTIYF.

This chain joins TRBV30 and TRBJ2-3; D is perhaps TRBD1 (6 bases). The V end was cut by 1 base, the J end by 0 bases, with 11 bases between. The CDR3 runs to 15 residues. Germline values: CDR1 GTSNPN, CDR2 SVGIG (reference sequence). The CDR3 spells CAWSAGEGSTDTQYF. CDR3 in DNA: TGTGCCTGGAGTGCAGGGGAAGGGAGCACAGATACGCAGTATTTT.

The genes are TRBV9 and TRBJ1-2, with D possibly being TRBD1 (6 bases). Germline loops: CDR1 SGDLS, CDR2 YYNGEE. The CDR3 has 15 amino acids. V gave up 0 bases and J gave up 4 bases, with 13 bases separating them. CDR3 loop: CASSVGPGQAYGYTF. For the CDR3, the DNA is TGTGCCAGCAGCGTAGGCCCGGGACAAGCCTATGGCTACACCTTC.

CDR3 protein: CASSPRHGRSGNEQFF. The CDR3 DNA is TGCGCCAGCAGCCCCCGTCACGGGAGATCGGGGAATGAGCAGTTCTTC. This chain connects TRBV4-1 to TRBJ2-1; weak D call: TRBD2 (6 bases). Germline V CDR1 and CDR2: MGHRA, YSYEKL. V was cut by 4 bases and J by 7 bases, with 20 bases left in between. CDR3 length: 16 amino acids.

This sequence joins TRBV18 and TRBJ2-7; no clear D. V was shortened by 3 bases and J by 3 bases, with 9 bases between the two germline ends. Germline V gene sequence: CDR1 KGHSH, CDR2 LQKENI. CDR3 length: 13 residues. CDR3 residues: CASSPRPNYEQYF. CDR3 in DNA: TGTGCCAGCTCACCCAGGCCTAACTACGAGCAGTACTTC.

The sample holds one count of this clone. The chain employs TRBV4-1 and TRBJ2-3, with D tentatively TRBD2 (5 bases). This CDR3 spans 13 amino acids. V lost 4 bases and J lost 4, with 9 bases in between. Germline V gene data show CDR1 as MGHRA and CDR2 as YSYEKL. CDR3: CASSLEAADTQYF. The CDR3 DNA reads as TGCGCCAGCAGCCTGGAGGCGGCAGATACGCAGTATTTT.

Remarks on this clone: The junction and the germline gene differ at one end; a read error may be behind it. This chain links TRBV2 with TRBJ2-7, with 11 positions matching TRBD2. Germline V gene data show CDR1 as SNHLY and CDR2 as FYNNEI. The CDR3 runs 14 residues. In nucleotides, the CDR3 is TGTGCCAGCAGTGCCGGGACTAGCGGTTTAAGAGAAAACTTC. It encodes CASSAGTSGLRENF.

V gene TRBV28 combines with J gene TRBJ2-7; tentative D call: TRBD2 (5 bases). The germline V gene has CDR1 MDHEN and CDR2 SYDVKM. The V end was cut by 8 bases, the J end by 3 bases, with 14 bases between. This CDR3 is built from 13 residues. CDR3 sequence reads: CASAIPGDYEQYF. The DNA for the CDR3 is TGTGCCAGCGCCATCCCCGGGGACTACGAGCAGTACTTC.

The chain combines TRBV5-1 with TRBJ1-1; D not resolved. V gave up 4 bases and J gave up 0 bases, with 16 bases separating them. CDR3 length: 16 amino acids. The germline gives CDR1 SGHRS, CDR2 YFSETQ. CDR3 bases: TGCGCCAGCAGCGCGGACTGGGGTAGGGTGAACACTGAAGCTTTCTTT. The encoded protein is CASSADWGRVNTEAFF.

The chain recombines TRBV6-1 with TRBJ2-1; 10 bases map to TRBD1. V lost 3 bases to trimming and J lost 6 bases; unmatched junction nucleotides: 8. The CDR3 length is 16 residues. Germline lookup yields CDR1 MNHNS and CDR2 SASEGT. The CDR3 DNA is TGTGCCAGCAGTGACGACAGGGGGCTAGTTCGCAATGAGCAGTTCTTC. Its translation: CASSDDRGLVRNEQFF.

The genes are TRBV28 and TRBJ1-4, with D maybe TRBD1 (6 bases). Germline lookup yields CDR1 MDHEN and CDR2 SYDVKM. Trimming cost V 6 bases and J 8 bases, with 16 bases left between them. The CDR3 contains 14 residues. The CDR3 sequence: CASSQGQGREKLFF. CDR3 coding DNA: TGTGCCAGCAGCCAAGGCCAGGGGCGCGAAAAACTGTTTTTT.

This chain connects TRBV7-6 to TRBJ2-5; 9 bases are shared with TRBD2. The CDR3 is 14 amino acids. Germline CDR1 is SGHVS and CDR2 is FNYEAQ. The junction had 5 bases not matched to a gene; V was cut back by 4 bases and J by 5 bases. CDR3 residues: CASSSAGGSETQYF. In DNA form, the CDR3 reads TGTGCCAGCAGCTCCGCGGGAGGGAGTGAGACCCAGTACTTC.

The chain joins TRBV19 to TRBJ2-3; D gene uncertain. In germline, CDR1 is LNHDA, CDR2 SQIVND (reference sequence). Trimming shortened V by 5 bases and J by 2 bases, and 8 bases separated the two germline ends. The CDR3 consists of 13 residues. The CDR3 region is CASSFLATDTQYF. CDR3 DNA: TGTGCCAGTAGTTTTTTGGCCACAGATACGCAGTATTTT.

The chain links TRBV28 to TRBJ2-7; perhaps TRBD1 as D (6 bases). Between the trimmed V and J ends, which lost 0 bases and 5 bases, there was a span of 8 bases. The germline gives CDR1 MDHEN, CDR2 SYDVKM. This CDR3 comprises 13 residues. The CDR3 DNA reads as TGTGCCAGCAGTTTATGGGGGGCCCACGAGCAGTACTTC. This gives the protein CASSLWGAHEQYF.

The chain links TRBV19 to TRBJ2-1; the match to TRBD2 covers 10 bases. After removal of 9 bases from V and 5 bases from J, the junction contained 7 bases not matched to a gene. The V gene's germline CDR1 is LNHDA and CDR2 SQIVND (reference sequence). The CDR3 spans 14 residues. In DNA, the CDR3 is TGTGCCAGCGACTCCGGGACTAGCGACAATGAGCAGTTCTTC. Encoded protein: CASDSGTSDNEQFF.

This clone has only one observation. The chain links TRBV5-1 to TRBJ2-4; no clear D gene. V lost 0 bases and J lost 7, with 14 bases in between. This CDR3 has 15 amino acids. CDR1 and CDR2 (germline): SGHRS, YFSETQ. CDR3 DNA: TGCGCCAGCAGCTTGGAGCTGAGAGTGAAGAACATTCAGTACTTC. Protein: CASSLELRVKNIQYF.

The chain combines TRBV28 with TRBJ1-2; 8 bases fit TRBD1. Germline-derived CDR1 and CDR2 are MDHEN and SYDVKM. V shed 2 bases, J shed 6 bases, and the junction held 5 bases outside the gene matches. The CDR3 consists of 14 residues. The CDR3 DNA is TGTGCCAGCAGTTTAGCAAGGACAGGGCATGGCTACACCTTC. Residues: CASSLARTGHGYTF.

The gene calls are TRBV5-6 and TRBJ2-5, with TRBD1 matching 8 bases. After removal of 0 bases from V and 4 bases from J, the junction contained 5 bases not matched to a gene. Per germline, CDR1 SGHDT and CDR2 YYEEEE. There are 15 residues in the CDR3. The CDR3 coding sequence is TGTGCCAGCAGCTTGGGGGACAGGCTCGGAGAGACCCAGTACTTC. Its protein is CASSLGDRLGETQYF.

This CDR3 reads CASNERVGGEQFF. CDR3 in DNA: TGCGCCAGCAATGAGCGGGTGGGAGGTGAGCAGTTCTTC. The chain uses TRBV5-1 and TRBJ2-1; D possibly corresponds to TRBD2 (6 bases). The germline V gene encodes CDR1 SGHRS and CDR2 YFSETQ. Trimming cost V 6 bases and J 9 bases, with 16 bases left between them. This CDR3 has 13 amino acids.

This clone is a singleton in its sample. The CDR3 protein is CSVGQGLQFF. CDR3 sequence (DNA): TGCAGCGTAGGACAGGGGTTACAGTTCTTC. V gene TRBV29-1 combines with J gene TRBJ2-1; 9 bases are a match to TRBD1. J gave up 13 bases and V 6 bases, and 4 bases lay outside the gene matches. Germline-derived CDR1 and CDR2 are SQVTM and ANQGSEA. The CDR3 loop spans 10 amino acids.

This chain uses TRBV14 with TRBJ2-1, with D hard to call. V lost 4 bases to trimming and J lost 3 bases, with 7 bases between them. This CDR3 spans 13 amino acids. From germline, CDR1 is SGHDN and CDR2 FVKESK. The CDR3 loop reads CASSRDIYNEQFF. CDR3 sequence (DNA): TGTGCCAGCAGCCGAGACATCTACAATGAGCAGTTCTTC. The full variable domain, completed using reference TRBV14 and TRBJ2-1, is EAGVTQFPSHSVIEKGQTVTLRCDPISGHDNLYWYRRVMGKEIKFLLHFVKESKQDESGMPNNRFLAERTGGTYSTLKVQPAELEDSGVYFCASSRDIYNEQFFGPGTRLTVL.

CDR3 protein: CASSDGTGASGGSYEQYF. The CDR3 region has the DNA TGTGCCAGCAGTGATGGGACAGGAGCGAGCGGAGGCTCCTACGAGCAGTACTTC. This chain uses TRBV2 with TRBJ2-7; TRBD1 agrees at 8 bases. V shed 3 bases and J 0 bases; nucleotides not matched to a gene: 13. Looked up from germline, CDR1 is SNHLY and CDR2 is FYNNEI. This CDR3 contains 18 residues.

This clone appeared a few times. This chain connects TRBV5-1 to TRBJ1-2; 7 positions match TRBD1. Germline trimming cut 2 bases from V and 3 bases from J; bases unmatched to any gene: 4. There are 14 residues in the CDR3. The V gene's germline CDR1 is SGHRS and CDR2 YFSETQ. DNA of the CDR3: TGCGCCAGCAGCTTCACCGGGACAGACTATGGCTACACCTTC. It encodes CASSFTGTDYGYTF.

This chain connects TRBV28 to TRBJ1-1, with 9 bases lining up with TRBD1. With 6 bases clipped from V and 0 bases from J, the junction kept 2 bases outside the gene matches. Germline CDR1 is MDHEN and CDR2 is SYDVKM. The CDR3 totals 14 residues. The CDR3 bases are TGTGCCAGCAGCACAGGGGGCATGAACACTGAAGCTTTCTTT. It encodes CASSTGGMNTEAFF.

The V call is TRBV19, the J call TRBJ1-5; 9 nucleotides align to TRBD1. This CDR3 contains 13 residues. V gave up 9 bases and J gave up 3 bases; unmatched junction bases: 3. Per the germline V gene, CDR1 is LNHDA and CDR2 is SQIVND (reference sequence). The CDR3: CASRDRDNQPQHF. CDR3 coding DNA: TGTGCCAGCCGGGACAGGGACAATCAGCCCCAGCATTTT. The complete variable domain, with remaining parts taken from reference TRBV19 and TRBJ1-5, reads DGGITQSPKYLFRKEGQNVTLSCEQNLNHDAMYWYRQDPGQGLRLIYYSQIVNDFQKGDIAEGYSVSREKKESFPLTVTSAQKNPTAFYLCASRDRDNQPQHFGDGTRLSIL.